A single sample is the source of the 14 T cell receptor beta chains below, sequenced in a study of control samples from healthy donors and cancer patients. Here immunoSEQ multiplex PCR was the method, and the copy in TCRdb shows in-frame clones only, minus some. The sample yields tens of thousands of clones, approximately 90% seen once. Sequencing was carried out using PBMCs. All receptors derive from a man aged 25-45 years with colorectal cancer.

The chain recombines TRBV10-3 with TRBJ2-5; 7 nucleotides align to TRBD1. With V trimmed by 6 bases and J by 2 bases, 9 bases remained unmatched. CDR3 length: 15 amino acids. CDR1 ENHRY and CDR2 SYGVKD come from the germline V gene. The CDR3 is CAISQTTGIQETQYF. CDR3 in DNA: TGTGCCATCAGCCAAACGACAGGGATTCAAGAGACCCAGTACTTC.

This chain connects TRBV24-1 to TRBJ1-5, with D possibly matching TRBD1 (6 bases). V was clipped by 5 bases and J by 0 bases, with 10 bases between them. From germline, CDR1 is KGHDR and CDR2 SFDVKD. The CDR3 is 15 residues long. The CDR3 DNA follows: TGTGCCACCAGTGCTGGGGGGGCTAGCAATCAGCCCCAGCATTTT. Encoded protein: CATSAGGASNQPQHF.

Only one count was recorded for this clone. The gene calls are TRBV11-3 and TRBJ2-1, with D possibly TRBD2 on 5 matching bases. This CDR3 has 13 amino acids. V was shortened by 4 bases and J by 3 bases, with 7 bases between the two germline ends. The V gene's germline CDR1 is SGHNT and CDR2 YENEEA. The CDR3 reads CASSSGDYNEQFF. The CDR3 DNA reads TGTGCCAGCAGCTCCGGGGACTACAATGAGCAGTTCTTC. The entire variable domain, with the rest obtained from reference TRBV11-3 and TRBJ2-1, is as follows: EAGVVQSPRYKIIEKKQPVAFWCNPISGHNTLYWYLQNLGQGPELLIRYENEEAVDDSQLPKDRFSAERLKGVDSTLKIQPAELGDSAVYLCASSSGDYNEQFFGPGTRLTVL.

The chain joins TRBV5-1 to TRBJ2-1; TRBD2 aligns across 10 bases. This CDR3 region has 13 residues. With 5 bases clipped from V and 10 bases from J, the junction kept 6 bases outside the gene matches. The V gene's germline CDR1 is SGHRS and CDR2 YFSETQ. The CDR3 region is CASSLAGVREQFF. CDR3 nucleotide sequence: TGCGCCAGCAGTCTAGCGGGGGTTCGGGAGCAGTTCTTC.

DNA of the CDR3: TGTGCCACGGGGGGCGGAGAGACCCAGTACTTC. Amino acids: CATGGGETQYF. The J gene is TRBJ2-5, the V gene TRBV27, with a tentative D call TRBD2 (7 bases). The CDR3 extends over 11 amino acids. Germline V gene data show CDR1 as MNHEY and CDR2 as SMNVEV (reference sequence). Trimming stripped 10 bases from V and 4 bases from J, with 10 bases between.

The rearrangement joins TRBV6-6 to TRBJ1-1; D is ambiguous. CDR3 length: 11 residues. Germline loops: CDR1 MNHNY, CDR2 SVGAGI (reference sequence). Deletions cut 4 bases from V and 3 bases from J, with 3 bases between. The CDR3 spells CASSSDTEAFF. CDR3 bases: TGTGCCAGCAGTTCCGACACTGAAGCTTTCTTT.

V and J are TRBV19 and TRBJ1-2; D is undetermined. This CDR3 has 16 amino acids. Germline-derived CDR1 and CDR2 are LNHDA and SQIVND (reference sequence). Trimming cost V 3 bases and J 3 bases, with 17 bases left between them. The CDR3 coding sequence is TGTGCCAGTAGTATCACCGGCCAACGTCCGGACTATGGCTACACCTTC. The encoded protein is CASSITGQRPDYGYTF.

The chain joins TRBV5-8 to TRBJ1-1, with 7 bases that match TRBD1. The CDR3 runs to 14 residues. V lost 1 base to trimming and J lost 6 bases; unmatched junction nucleotides: 6. Germline V CDR1 and CDR2: SGHTS, YDEGEE. Here the CDR3 DNA reads TGTGCCAGCAGCTTGCAGGGGGTGGTGGCTGAAGCTTTCTTT. Its translation is CASSLQGVVAEAFF.

This chain connects TRBV10-3 to TRBJ1-5, with TRBD1 matching 9 bases. V shed 8 bases and J 6 bases; nucleotides not matched to a gene: 8. The germline CDR1 and CDR2 sequences are ENHRY and SYGVKD. This CDR3 has 14 residues. CDR3 sequence (DNA): TGTGCCATCGGGAGAACAGGGGGCGGTCAGCCCCAGCATTTT. Residues: CAIGRTGGGQPQHF.

This sequence joins TRBV5-3 and TRBJ2-4; 9 bases line up with TRBD2. TRBV5-3 carries the ORF label, with uncertain function. The V and J ends lost 2 bases and 2 bases, in that order; junction bases with no gene match: 11. There are 18 residues in the CDR3. Here the CDR3 reads CARSFLPAGGPTKNIQYF. In DNA form, the CDR3 reads TGTGCCAGAAGCTTCTTACCCGCGGGGGGGCCGACCAAAAACATTCAGTACTTC.

In its sample, this clone was seen once. The chain carries TRBV10-3 and TRBJ1-5, with TRBD1 matching over 10 bases. The CDR3 runs to 15 residues. The germline gives CDR1 ENHRY, CDR2 SYGVKD. V lost 10 bases, J lost 2 bases, and 8 bases stayed unmatched. The CDR3 sequence is CATFSGTGGNQPQHF. The CDR3, as DNA: TGTGCCACTTTCTCCGGGACAGGGGGCAATCAGCCCCAGCATTTT.

The rearrangement joins TRBV29-1 to TRBJ2-1; possibly TRBD1 or TRBD2 for D (5 bases each). The CDR3 runs to 14 residues. Between the trimmed V and J ends, which lost 6 bases and 0 bases, there was a span of 12 bases. The germline V gene has CDR1 SQVTM and CDR2 ANQGSEA. CDR3 sequence (DNA): TGCAGCGTGAGGGGTTCCAGCTCCTACAATGAGCAGTTCTTC. Amino acid sequence: CSVRGSSSYNEQFF.

The chain combines TRBV4-1 with TRBJ1-2, with D tentatively TRBD1 (5 bases). Trimming left V 4 bases short and J 2 bases short, with 11 bases between. The CDR3 covers 14 residues. Germline V CDR1 and CDR2: MGHRA, YSYEKL. CDR3 loop: CASSRPDRNYGYTF. The CDR3, as DNA: TGCGCCAGCAGCCGCCCCGACAGAAACTATGGCTACACCTTC.

The V and J genes are TRBV10-2 and TRBJ2-1, with 10 positions matching TRBD1. The CDR3 runs 15 residues. Unmatched junction bases numbered 11, after V lost 7 bases and J lost 8 bases. The germline V gene encodes CDR1 WSHSY and CDR2 SAAADI. CDR3 protein: CASNLRDRGPDEQFF. The CDR3 DNA sequence: TGCGCCAGCAATCTTAGGGACAGGGGACCCGATGAGCAGTTCTTC.